The 21 T cell receptor beta chains reported below all come from one sample, sequenced in a study of early T cells in non-severe SARS-CoV-2 infection. TCRdb re-called the 5' RACE reads with MiXCR, one entry per CDR3 protein. This sample has roughly 93,000 distinct CDR3 sequences, with roughly 15% found just once. Input material: whole blood. The origin of the receptors is an adult who was a healthcare worker with PCR-confirmed SARS-CoV-2 infection or an uninfected control (not recorded which).

V and J are TRBV6-6 and TRBJ1-5, with D perhaps TRBD1 (6 bases). There are 15 residues in the CDR3. Germline CDR1 and CDR2: MNHNY and SVGAGI (reference sequence). V lost 4 bases and J lost 1, with 11 bases in between. This chain's CDR3 is CASSLRGGSNQPQHF. The DNA for the CDR3 is TGTGCCAGCAGTTTGAGGGGGGGAAGCAATCAGCCCCAGCATTTT.

This rearrangement joins TRBV9 to TRBJ2-3; D call uncertain. This CDR3 is built from 14 residues. V was pared by 3 bases and J by 0 bases, with 8 bases between. Germline CDR1 reads SGDLS; CDR2 reads YYNGEE. In nucleotides, the CDR3 is TGTGCCAGCAGCGCACGTCGAAGCACAGATACGCAGTATTTT. Protein sequence: CASSARRSTDTQYF.

The rearrangement joins TRBV11-2 to TRBJ2-2; D remains ambiguous. The ends were cut back, 1 base at V and 6 bases at J, with 0 bases in the middle. The CDR3 length is 11 residues. CDR1 and CDR2 from the germline V gene are SGHAT and FQNNGV. The CDR3 sequence is CASSLAGELFF. The CDR3 coding sequence is TGTGCCAGCAGCTTAGCCGGGGAGCTGTTTTTT.

The sample holds many counts of this clonotype. The chain has TRBV2 and TRBJ2-1; 9 bases are shared with TRBD1. Germline V CDR1 and CDR2: SNHLY, FYNNEI. The CDR3 runs 19 residues. Unmatched junction bases numbered 19, after V lost 2 bases and J lost 8 bases. CDR3 sequence reads: CASSEWDRVLTVVRDEQFF. The CDR3 nucleotides read TGTGCCAGCAGTGAATGGGACAGGGTCTTGACGGTGGTACGCGATGAGCAGTTCTTC.

This sequence joins TRBV20-1 and TRBJ2-5, with D perhaps assigned TRBD1 or TRBD2 (5 bases each). Between the trimmed V and J ends, which lost 6 bases and 4 bases, there was a span of 21 bases. This CDR3 is built from 15 residues. Germline V gene lookup returns CDR1 DFQATT and CDR2 SNEGSKA (reference sequence). CDR3 in amino acids: CSASLRKGRLETQYF. The CDR3 region has the DNA TGCAGTGCAAGTCTTCGTAAGGGACGTTTAGAGACCCAGTACTTC.

The V call is TRBV11-2, the J call TRBJ2-1, with D maybe TRBD1 (5 bases). Germline values: CDR1 SGHAT, CDR2 FQNNGV. The CDR3 loop spans 15 amino acids. Trimming cost V 1 base and J 4 bases, with 11 bases left between them. CDR3 residues: CASSLVRGSYNEQFF. DNA of the CDR3: TGTGCCAGCAGCTTAGTAAGGGGCTCTTACAATGAGCAGTTCTTC.

This clonotype was recorded at least ten times. The V and J genes are TRBV4-2 and TRBJ1-1; no definite D call. V was pared by 1 base and J by 4 bases, with 13 bases between. The CDR3 consists of 15 residues. From germline, CDR1 is LGHNA and CDR2 YNFKEQ. CDR3 in amino acids: CASSQVVKDVTEAFF. As DNA, the CDR3 is TGTGCCAGCAGCCAAGTCGTGAAGGACGTCACTGAAGCTTTCTTT.

The chain employs TRBV3-1 and TRBJ2-1; 8 bases match TRBD1. The junction had 4 bases not matched to a gene; V was cut back by 2 bases and J by 4 bases. Looked up from germline, CDR1 is LGHDT and CDR2 is YNNKEL (reference sequence). The CDR3 spans 15 residues. The CDR3 spells CASSQNRGEYNEQFF. Written as DNA, the CDR3 is TGTGCCAGCAGCCAAAACAGGGGGGAATACAATGAGCAGTTCTTC.

This clonotype has only a few counts. The chain recombines TRBV3-1 with TRBJ1-2, with D maybe TRBD1 (5 bases). Germline loops: CDR1 LGHDT, CDR2 YNNKEL (reference sequence). Trimming cost V 0 bases and J 4 bases, with 12 bases left between them. CDR3 size: 15 residues. The DNA for the CDR3 is TGTGCCAGCAGCCAAGATGAGCGGGGCCTCTATGGCTACACCTTC. Its protein product is CASSQDERGLYGYTF.

Points on this clonotype: This may arise from a read error, as a much more abundant clone is one base away. The gene calls are TRBV27 and TRBJ2-7, with a possible D match to TRBD1 (5 bases). CDR1 and CDR2 from the germline V gene are MNHEY and SMNVEV (reference sequence). The CDR3 has 14 residues. In nucleotides, the CDR3 is TGTGTCAGCAGTTTAAGGGGATTTGTCGGCGAGCAGTACGTC. This translates into CVSSLRGFVGEQYV.

This clonotype was counted between two and nine times. The chain has TRBV4-1 and TRBJ1-5; 8 bases map to TRBD1. CDR3 size: 18 residues. Trimming took 4 bases from V and 2 from J; bases not matched to a gene: 13. Germline CDR1 and CDR2: MGHRA and YSYEKL. The CDR3 loop reads CASSPQTTTGVGNQPQHF. The DNA of the CDR3 is TGCGCCAGCAGCCCGCAGACCACGACAGGGGTTGGCAATCAGCCCCAGCATTTT.

This clonotype was observed many times. This chain joins TRBV7-6 and TRBJ2-2; D perhaps matches TRBD2 (7 bases). Germline CDR1 and CDR2: SGHVS and FNYEAQ. Trimming shortened V by 3 bases and J by 2 bases, and 16 bases separated the two germline ends. The CDR3 runs to 17 residues. CDR3 bases: TGTGCCAGCAGCTTTAGGGGAGGGGACACAAACACCGGGGAGCTGTTTTTT. Translation: CASSFRGGDTNTGELFF.

The chain links TRBV7-8 to TRBJ1-1; TRBD1 matches 7 bases. Germline loops: CDR1 SGHVS, CDR2 FQNEAQ. V trimming: 4 bases; J trimming: 5 bases; junction bases outside the gene matches: 10. This CDR3 is 15 amino acids long. CDR3 in amino acids: CASSSLQGPQTEAFF. Written as DNA, the CDR3 is TGTGCCAGCAGCTCCTTACAGGGGCCCCAGACTGAAGCTTTCTTT. Filled out from reference TRBV7-8 and TRBJ1-1, the complete variable domain reads GAGVSQSPRYKVAKRGQDVALRCDPISGHVSLFWYQQALGQGPEFLTYFQNEAQLDKSGLPSDRFFAERPEGSVSTLKIQRTQQEDSAVYLCASSSLQGPQTEAFFGQGTRLTVV.

This clonotype showed up just a few times. The rearrangement uses TRBV6-5 and TRBJ2-7; 11 bases are shared with TRBD1. The CDR3 runs to 15 residues. CDR1 is MNHEY and CDR2 is SVGAGI in the germline V gene. Trimming took 4 bases from V and 7 from J; bases not matched to a gene: 9. In nucleotides, the CDR3 is TGTGCCAGCAGTTCTGGGACAGGGGGTTTTAGGGAGCAGTACGTC. Protein: CASSSGTGGFREQYV.

This clonotype was recorded at least ten times. The V gene is TRBV28, the J gene TRBJ2-3; 8 bases match TRBD2. This CDR3 spans 18 amino acids. CDR1 is MDHEN, CDR2 SYDVKM, per germline. Trimming at V came to 3 bases and at J to 4 bases, leaving 15 bases not matched to a gene. CDR3 bases: TGTGCCAGCAGTTTGGGCCTACTAGCGGTCTGGCTTCCAGATACGCAGTATTTT. Translated, it gives CASSLGLLAVWLPDTQYF.

The rearrangement joins TRBV28 to TRBJ1-1; D call uncertain. CDR3 length: 15 residues. Trimming stripped 9 bases from V and 2 bases from J, with 19 bases between. Germline V lookup: CDR1 MDHEN, CDR2 SYDVKM. DNA for the CDR3: TGTGCCAGTTCAACGGGAGGAACGAGAAACACTGAAGCTTTCTTT. Protein product: CASSTGGTRNTEAFF. The whole variable domain, remainder taken from reference TRBV28 and TRBJ1-1, is DVKVTQSSRYLVKRTGEKVFLECVQDMDHENMFWYRQDPGLGLRLIYFSYDVKMKEKGDIPEGYSVSREKKERFSLILESASTNQTSMYLCASSTGGTRNTEAFFGQGTRLTVV.

This clonotype has a handful of counts. The rearrangement uses TRBV7-6 and TRBJ2-7, with TRBD2 as a possible D gene (5 bases). From germline, CDR1 is SGHVS and CDR2 FNYEAQ. Trimming removed 5 bases from V and 4 bases from J, with 21 bases in between. The CDR3 has 16 amino acids. DNA of the CDR3: TGTGCCAGCAGCCCAGATAACAAGAAAGCGGTTTACGAGCAGTACGTC. Translated: CASSPDNKKAVYEQYV.

The V and J genes are TRBV5-6 and TRBJ1-4; a possible D gene is TRBD1 (5 bases). CDR3 length: 14 residues. Trimming cost V 4 bases and J 8 bases, with 15 bases left between them. Germline CDR1 SGHDT, CDR2 YYEEEE. The CDR3 DNA reads as TGTGCCAGCAGCCCGTTTGGCAGGGAAGAAAAACTGTTTTTT. Translated, it gives CASSPFGREEKLFF.

The chain carries TRBV12-3 or TRBV12-4 and TRBJ2-2; 7 bases agree with TRBD2. V shed 6 bases and J 3 bases; nucleotides not matched to a gene: 7. There are 15 residues in the CDR3. The CDR3 coding sequence is TGTGCCAGCAGACTCGGGAGCGGGGACACCGGGGAGCTGTTTTTT. Encoded protein: CASRLGSGDTGELFF.

This chain uses TRBV5-6 with TRBJ2-1, with D tentatively TRBD1 (5 bases). V was cut by 4 bases and J by 5 bases, with 13 bases left in between. Germline values: CDR1 SGHDT, CDR2 YYEEEE. This CDR3 is 14 amino acids long. The CDR3 loop reads CASSIRTRNNEQFF. For the CDR3, the DNA is TGTGCCAGCAGCATAAGGACAAGGAACAATGAGCAGTTCTTC.

This clonotype has more than one count but fewer than ten. The chain joins TRBV11-2 to TRBJ2-2; D perhaps matches TRBD1 (6 bases). The CDR3 runs to 15 residues. V lost 5 bases, J lost 1 base, and 11 bases lay in between. CDR1 is SGHAT, CDR2 FQNNGV, per germline. CDR3 in amino acids: CASSGLTGNTGELFF. Written as DNA, the CDR3 is TGTGCCAGCAGCGGATTGACAGGGAACACCGGGGAGCTGTTTTTT.